The following is a T cell receptor (beta chain) sequence with its context. Its cognate antigen is unknown. The survey-level immunoSEQ assay was used. As processed by the authors: A productive frequency of 2.59 x 10-5 was the lowest detectable. Libraries were prepared by immunoSEQ multiplex PCR; TCRdb keeps only in-frame clonotypes and omits some of them. That table furnishes V, J and clone size, whereas the DNA furnished D and trimming. The sample has around 34,000 clones, 85% seen once; the top ten hold about 4%. This record belongs to a study of STAT5B mutations in CD4+ large granular lymphocyte leukemia. Broader study findings: CD4-sorted patient repertoires seemed more clonal than healthy CD4+ repertoires.

The CDR3 spans 15 residues. The V and J ends lost 6 bases and 0 bases respectively, with 18 bases between them. Germline V gene data show CDR1 as SQVTM and CDR2 as ANQGSEA. The genes are TRBV29-1 and TRBJ2-7, with unresolved D. Input material: CD4+ T cells from blood buffy coats. This TCR came from a human donor in good health. The CDR3 loop is CSVTRVGLGSYEQYF. The CDR3, as DNA: TGCAGCGTCACCCGGGTAGGGCTGGGCTCCTACGAGCAGTACTTC.